This T cell receptor (beta chain) was profiled in a study of tumor and adjacent non-tumor tissue in lung cancer. Comment on this clonotype: Its antigen is unknown.

CDR3 length equals 15 residues. Germline-derived CDR1 and CDR2 are SGHAT and FQNNGV. V dropped 10 bases and J dropped 7; count of bases not matched to a gene: 17. Study-wide findings and caveats: In normal lung, the top 100 clones were significantly more dominant than in tumor. TCR diversity was significantly greater in tumor than normal lung tissue.

TCRbeta libraries were built with three rounds of nested PCR, modified from ARM-PCR. TCRdb itself ran the multiplex PCR reads through MiXCR, one entry per CDR3 protein. The data hold 75,000 to 90,000 distinct CDR3 sequences, with more than 75% observed a single time. No cell sorting was done before RNA was extracted from the tissue. More than 3 cm separated this lung sample from the edge of the tumor. The origin of this receptor is a woman between 50 and 59 years old with non-small cell lung cancer. The genes are TRBV11-2 and TRBJ2-7, with 9 bases matching TRBD2. Specimen: distant non-tumor lung tissue. Here the CDR3 DNA reads TGTGCCACCAGTTCCGCGTTCCTAGCGGGACGGGAGCAGTACTTC. Residues: CATSSAFLAGREQYF.